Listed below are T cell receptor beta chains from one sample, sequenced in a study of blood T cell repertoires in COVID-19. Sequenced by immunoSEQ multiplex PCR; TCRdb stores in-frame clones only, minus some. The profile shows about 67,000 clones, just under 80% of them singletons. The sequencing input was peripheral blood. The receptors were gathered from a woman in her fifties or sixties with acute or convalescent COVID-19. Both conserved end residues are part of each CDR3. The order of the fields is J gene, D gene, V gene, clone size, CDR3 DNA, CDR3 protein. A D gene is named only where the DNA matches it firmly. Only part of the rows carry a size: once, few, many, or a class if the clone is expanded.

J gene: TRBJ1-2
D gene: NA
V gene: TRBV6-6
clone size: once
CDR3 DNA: TGTGCCAGCAGACCCCCTGGGCCAGGTTCTAACTATGGCTACACCTTC
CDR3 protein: CASRPPGPGSNYGYTF

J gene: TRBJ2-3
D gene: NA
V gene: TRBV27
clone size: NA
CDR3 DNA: TGTGCCAGCAGCTTGTCTAGGGATACGCAGTATTTT
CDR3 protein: CASSLSRDTQYF

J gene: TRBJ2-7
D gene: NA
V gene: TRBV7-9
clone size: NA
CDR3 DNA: TGTGCCAGCAGCTTTCGGGACAAGACCTACGAGCAGTACTTC
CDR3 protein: CASSFRDKTYEQYF

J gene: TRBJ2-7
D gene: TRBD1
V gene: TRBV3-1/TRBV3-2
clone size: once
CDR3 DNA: TGTGCCAGCAGCCAGGGACAGCTCCTCTCCTACGAGCAGTACTTC
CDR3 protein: CASSQGQLLSYEQYF

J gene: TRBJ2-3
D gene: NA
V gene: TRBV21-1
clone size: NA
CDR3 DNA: TGTGCCAGCAGCAAAGGAGGGAGCACAGATACGCAGTATTTT
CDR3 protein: CASSKGGSTDTQYF

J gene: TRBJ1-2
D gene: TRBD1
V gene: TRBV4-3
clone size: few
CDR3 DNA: TGCGCCAGCAGCCAAGATCAGGGACAGTTATATGGCTACACCTTC
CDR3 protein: CASSQDQGQLYGYTF

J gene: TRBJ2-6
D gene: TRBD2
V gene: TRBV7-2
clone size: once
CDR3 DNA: TGTGCCAGAAGACTAGCGGGGACCTCTGGGGCCAACGTCCTGACTTTC
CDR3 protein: CARRLAGTSGANVLTF

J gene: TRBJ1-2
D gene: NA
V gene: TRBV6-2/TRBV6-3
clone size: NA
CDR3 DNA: TGTGCCAGCAGTTACTCTGACGGTGAGGTCTATGGCTACACCTTC
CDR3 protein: CASSYSDGEVYGYTF

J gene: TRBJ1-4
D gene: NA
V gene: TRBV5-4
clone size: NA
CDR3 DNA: TGTGCCAGCAGCTTGGGTGTTCGCAGAAAAGATGAAAAACTGTTTTTT
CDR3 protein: CASSLGVRRKDEKLFF

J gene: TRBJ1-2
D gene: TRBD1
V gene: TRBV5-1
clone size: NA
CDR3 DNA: TGCGCCAGCAGCTTGAACAGGGGGCTCGATATTATGGGCTACACCTTC
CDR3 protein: CASSLNRGLDIMGYTF

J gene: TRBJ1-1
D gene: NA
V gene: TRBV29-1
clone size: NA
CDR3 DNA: TGCAGCGTTGGAATTCCCGGGACTGAAGCTTTCTTT
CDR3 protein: CSVGIPGTEAFF

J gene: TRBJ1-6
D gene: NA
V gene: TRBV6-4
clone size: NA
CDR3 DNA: TGTGCCAGCAGTGAGGGAGCCGGGTCTTCACCCCTCCACTTT
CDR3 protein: CASSEGAGSSPLHF

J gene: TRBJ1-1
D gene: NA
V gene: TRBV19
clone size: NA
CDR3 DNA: TGTGCCAGTAACGAGGGATCTTTATCTGAAGCTTTCTTT
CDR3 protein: CASNEGSLSEAFF

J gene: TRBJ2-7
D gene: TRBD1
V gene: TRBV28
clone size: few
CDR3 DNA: TGTGCCAGCAGTCCAGGGACAGACTACGAGCAGTACTTC
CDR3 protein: CASSPGTDYEQYF

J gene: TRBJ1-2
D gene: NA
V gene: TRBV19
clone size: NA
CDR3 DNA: TGTGCCAGTAATCAGGGATTCTATGGCTACACCTTC
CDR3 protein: CASNQGFYGYTF

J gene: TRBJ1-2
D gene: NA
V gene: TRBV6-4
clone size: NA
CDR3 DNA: TGTGCCAGCAGCGCTTATGTGGGCAACTATGGCTACACCTTC
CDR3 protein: CASSAYVGNYGYTF

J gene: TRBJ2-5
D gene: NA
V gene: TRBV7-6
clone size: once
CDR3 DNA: TGTGCCAGCAGCTTAGTCGGGGAGCAAGAGACCCAGTACTTC
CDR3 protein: CASSLVGEQETQYF

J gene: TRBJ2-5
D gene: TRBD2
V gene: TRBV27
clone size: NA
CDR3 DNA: TGTGCCAGCAGTTTACAGGGGGCACTTGTAGCGGGGGGGCAAGAGACCCAGTACTTC
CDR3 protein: CASSLQGALVAGGQETQYF

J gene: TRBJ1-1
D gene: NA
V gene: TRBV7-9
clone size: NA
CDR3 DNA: TGTGCCGGGGGGGGGAGAGACGTAGGAGCTTTCTTT
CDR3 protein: CAGGGRDVGAFF

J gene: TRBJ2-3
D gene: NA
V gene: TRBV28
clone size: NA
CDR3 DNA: TGTGCCAGCAGTCGTAGTACGTCCGCAGATACGCAGTATTTT
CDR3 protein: CASSRSTSADTQYF

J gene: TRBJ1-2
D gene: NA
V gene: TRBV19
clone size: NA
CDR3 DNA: TGTGCCAGTAGTATTTCGGGGGAGAATGGCTACACCTTC
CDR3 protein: CASSISGENGYTF

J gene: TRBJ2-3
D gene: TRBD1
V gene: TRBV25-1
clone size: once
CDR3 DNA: TGTGCCAGCAGGCGGACAGGGGGTGGCACAGATACGCAGTATTTT
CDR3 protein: CASRRTGGGTDTQYF

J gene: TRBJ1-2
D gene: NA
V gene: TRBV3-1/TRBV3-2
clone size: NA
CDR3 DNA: TGTGCCAGCAGCCAAGGGGGACTAATCTATGGCTACACCTTC
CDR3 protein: CASSQGGLIYGYTF

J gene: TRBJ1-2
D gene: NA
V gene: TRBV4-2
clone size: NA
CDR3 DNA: TGTGCCAGCAGCCAAGGGCAGGGTGAGTCTAACTATGGCTACACCTTC
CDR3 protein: CASSQGQGESNYGYTF

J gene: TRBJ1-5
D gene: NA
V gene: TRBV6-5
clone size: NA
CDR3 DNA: TGTGCCAGCAGTTTCGAGGGCAATCAGCCCCAGCATTTT
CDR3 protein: CASSFEGNQPQHF

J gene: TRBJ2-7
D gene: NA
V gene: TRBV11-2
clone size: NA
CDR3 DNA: TGTGCCAGCAGTGTGGGCTCTTACGAGCAGTACTTC
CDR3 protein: CASSVGSYEQYF

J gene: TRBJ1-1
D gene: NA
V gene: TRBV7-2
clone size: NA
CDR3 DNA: TGTGCCAGCAGCTCCCTAACGCCTTGGAACACTGAAGCTTTCTTT
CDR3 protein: CASSSLTPWNTEAFF

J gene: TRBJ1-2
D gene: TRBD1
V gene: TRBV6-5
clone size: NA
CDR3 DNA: TGTGCCAGCAGCCTACAGGGGTTTTACGGCTACACCTTC
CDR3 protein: CASSLQGFYGYTF

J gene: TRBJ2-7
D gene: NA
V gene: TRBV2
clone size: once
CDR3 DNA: TGTGCCAGCAGTGAACGGCAGGGTAGTTTCGACGAGCAGTACTTC
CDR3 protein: CASSERQGSFDEQYF